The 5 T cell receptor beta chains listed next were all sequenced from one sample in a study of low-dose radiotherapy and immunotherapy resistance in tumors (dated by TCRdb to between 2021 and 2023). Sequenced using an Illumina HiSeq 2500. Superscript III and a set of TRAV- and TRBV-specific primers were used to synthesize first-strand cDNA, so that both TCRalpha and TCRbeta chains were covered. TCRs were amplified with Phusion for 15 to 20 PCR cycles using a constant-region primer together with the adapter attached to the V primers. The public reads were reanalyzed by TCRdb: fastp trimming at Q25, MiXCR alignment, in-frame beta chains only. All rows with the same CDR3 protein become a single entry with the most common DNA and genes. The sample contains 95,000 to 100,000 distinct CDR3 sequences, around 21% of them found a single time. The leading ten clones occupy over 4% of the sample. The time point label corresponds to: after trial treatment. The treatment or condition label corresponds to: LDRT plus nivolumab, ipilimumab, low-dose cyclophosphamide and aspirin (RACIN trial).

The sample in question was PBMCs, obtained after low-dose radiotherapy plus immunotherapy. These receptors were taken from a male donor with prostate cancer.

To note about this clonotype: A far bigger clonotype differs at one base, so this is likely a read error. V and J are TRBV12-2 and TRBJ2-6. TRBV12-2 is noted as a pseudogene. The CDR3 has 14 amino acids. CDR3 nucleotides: TGTGCCACCAGCTCCGTGTCTGGGGCCAACGTCCTGACTTTC. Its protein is CATSSVSGANVLTF.

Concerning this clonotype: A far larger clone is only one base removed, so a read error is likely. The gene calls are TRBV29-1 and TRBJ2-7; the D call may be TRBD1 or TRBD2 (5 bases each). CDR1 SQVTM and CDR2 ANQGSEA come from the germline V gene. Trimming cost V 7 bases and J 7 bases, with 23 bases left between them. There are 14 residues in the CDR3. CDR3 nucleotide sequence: TGCAGCGCCCCCCAACGGGGCTCGGACAATGAGCAGTACTTC. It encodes CSAPQRGSDNEQYF.

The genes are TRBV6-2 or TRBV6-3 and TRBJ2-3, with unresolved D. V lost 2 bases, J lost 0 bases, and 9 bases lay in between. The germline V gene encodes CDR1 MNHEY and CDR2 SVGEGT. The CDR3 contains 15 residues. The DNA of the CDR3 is TGTGCCAGCAGTTACACCAGTCCTAGCACAGATACGCAGTATTTT. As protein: CASSYTSPSTDTQYF.

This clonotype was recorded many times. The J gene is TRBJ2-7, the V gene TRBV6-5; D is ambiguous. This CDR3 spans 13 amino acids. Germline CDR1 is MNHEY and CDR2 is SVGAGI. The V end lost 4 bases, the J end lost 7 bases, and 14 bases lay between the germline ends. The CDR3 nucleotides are TGTGCCAGCAGTTCCCGGACCACCTGGGAGCAGTACTTC. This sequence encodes CASSSRTTWEQYF.

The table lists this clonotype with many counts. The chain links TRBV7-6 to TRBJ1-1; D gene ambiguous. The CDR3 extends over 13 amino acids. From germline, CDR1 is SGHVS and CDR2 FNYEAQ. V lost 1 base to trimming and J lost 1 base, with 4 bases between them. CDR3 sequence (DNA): TGTGCCAGCAGCTTAGGAACGAACACTGAAGCTTTCTTT. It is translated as CASSLGTNTEAFF.